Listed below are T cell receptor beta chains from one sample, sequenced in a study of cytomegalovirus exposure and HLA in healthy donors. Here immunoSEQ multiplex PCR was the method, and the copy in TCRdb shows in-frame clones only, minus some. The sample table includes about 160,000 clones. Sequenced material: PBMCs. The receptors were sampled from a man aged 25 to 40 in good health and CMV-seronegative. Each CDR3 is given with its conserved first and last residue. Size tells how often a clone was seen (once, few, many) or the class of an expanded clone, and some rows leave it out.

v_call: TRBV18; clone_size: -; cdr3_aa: CASSPRSGAGGQETQYF
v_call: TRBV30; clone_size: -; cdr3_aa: CAWTGTGNREQFF
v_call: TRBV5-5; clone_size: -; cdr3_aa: CASSLALASYEQYF
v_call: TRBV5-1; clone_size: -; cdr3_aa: CASSLGTRADTQYF
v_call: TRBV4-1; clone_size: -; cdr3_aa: CASSVTDRGEGYTF
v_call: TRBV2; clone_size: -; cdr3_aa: CASSPLLSGLNTEAFF
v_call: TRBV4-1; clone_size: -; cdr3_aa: CASSPTRGNTGELFF
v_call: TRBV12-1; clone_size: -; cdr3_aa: CASSLDRANYGYTF
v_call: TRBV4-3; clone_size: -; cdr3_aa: CASSQDRLAHQYF
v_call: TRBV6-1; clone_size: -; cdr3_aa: CASSEAEGGEYGYTF
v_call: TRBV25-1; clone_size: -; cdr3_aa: CASSEWQGADTQYF
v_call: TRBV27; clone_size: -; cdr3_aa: CASSYRGNWGNEQFF
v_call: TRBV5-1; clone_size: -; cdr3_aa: CASSSAAGGEVWGYTF
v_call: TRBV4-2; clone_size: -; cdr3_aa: CASSPGDRNNYGYTF
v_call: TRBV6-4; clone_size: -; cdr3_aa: CASRTALAKNIQYF
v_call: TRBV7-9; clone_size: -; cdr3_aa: CASSYTGASPSTDTQYF
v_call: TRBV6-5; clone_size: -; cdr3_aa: CASSYDLWKKGETQYF
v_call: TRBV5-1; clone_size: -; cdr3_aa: CASSFSQASSYNEQFF
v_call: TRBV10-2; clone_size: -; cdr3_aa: CASRRGLSSYEQYF
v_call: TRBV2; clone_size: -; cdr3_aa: CASSEQGQGSEQYF
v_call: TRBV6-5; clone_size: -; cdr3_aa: CASSYGGALNTEAFF
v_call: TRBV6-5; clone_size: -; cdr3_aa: CASRLLTGGTGELFF
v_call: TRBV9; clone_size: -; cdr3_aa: CASSVGGGVQPQHF
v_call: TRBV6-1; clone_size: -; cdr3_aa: CASRDREPDTQYF
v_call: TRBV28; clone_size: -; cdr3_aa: CASSKRLVWVTDTQYF
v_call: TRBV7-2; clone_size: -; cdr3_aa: CASSLDAREAFF
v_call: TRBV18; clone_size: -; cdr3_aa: CASSPPYYNEQFF
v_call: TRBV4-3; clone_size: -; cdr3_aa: CASSQELQAQGFF
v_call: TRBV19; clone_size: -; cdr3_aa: CASSNSGQGRHGGYTF
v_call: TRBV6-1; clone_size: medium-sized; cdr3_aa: CASSEGEAAQEAFF
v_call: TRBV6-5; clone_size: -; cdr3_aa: CASSYSGQGKETQYF
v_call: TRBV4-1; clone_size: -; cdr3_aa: CASSQGRLAGNEQFF
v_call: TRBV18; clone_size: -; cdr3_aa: CASSPPPTGTSGRILYEQYF
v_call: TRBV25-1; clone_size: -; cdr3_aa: CASSGYRDEQFF
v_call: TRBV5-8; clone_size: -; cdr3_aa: CASSDRGGYSTDTQYF
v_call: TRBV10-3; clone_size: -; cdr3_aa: CAISDAITSGGDTQYF
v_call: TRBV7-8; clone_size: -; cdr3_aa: CASSFAGTPSDTEAFF
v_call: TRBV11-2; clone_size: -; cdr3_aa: CASSFSRNTGELFF
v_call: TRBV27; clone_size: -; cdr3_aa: CASSGQGKNEQYF
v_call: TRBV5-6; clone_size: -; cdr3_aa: CASSLTGTGELFF
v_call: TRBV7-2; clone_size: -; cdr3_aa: CASSLTGPGDTQYF
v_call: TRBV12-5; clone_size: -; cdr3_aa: CASGLWGSSNQPQHF
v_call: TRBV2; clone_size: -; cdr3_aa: CASTRGSGETQYF
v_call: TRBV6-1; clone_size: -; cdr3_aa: CASSEWTGGIYGYTF
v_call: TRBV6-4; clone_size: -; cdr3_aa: CASRLAAEGYNEQFF
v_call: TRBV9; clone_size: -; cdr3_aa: CASSVSPQEPQYF
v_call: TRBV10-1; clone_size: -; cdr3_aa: CASSESTVDTKGNTIYF
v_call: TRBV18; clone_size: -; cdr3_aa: CASSPREVATNEKLFF
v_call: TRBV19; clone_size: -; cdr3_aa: CATINRGLTGELFF
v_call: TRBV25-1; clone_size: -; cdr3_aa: CASSASGEVTEAFF
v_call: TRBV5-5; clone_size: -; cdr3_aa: CASSPRWTESSYEQYF
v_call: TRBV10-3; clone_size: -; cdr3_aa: CAISGGDRGLTEAFF
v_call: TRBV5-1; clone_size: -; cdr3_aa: CASSLVGGRDFEQYF
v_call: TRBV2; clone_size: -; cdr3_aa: CASRAWQGPQHF
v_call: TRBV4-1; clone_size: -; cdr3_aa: CASSREDRDYEQYF
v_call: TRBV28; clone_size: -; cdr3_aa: CAMGDRDYGYTF
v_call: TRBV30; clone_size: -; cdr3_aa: CAWTGRETQYF
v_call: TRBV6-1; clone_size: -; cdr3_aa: CASSELGGDTEAFF
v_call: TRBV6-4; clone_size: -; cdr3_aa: CASSGPGVNGYTF